A selection of T cell receptor beta chains follows, all from one sample in a study of blood T cell repertoires in COVID-19. Data came from immunoSEQ multiplex PCR; TCRdb stores just in-frame clones and leaves some out. The table shows 260,000 or so clones, with around 90% occurring only once. The specimen was peripheral blood. The receptors come from a man between 18 and 35 years old with active or convalescent COVID-19. Each CDR3 is given with its conserved first and last residue. A D gene is named only where the DNA matches it firmly. The listing skips clone size in some rows; elsewhere it reads once, few, many or a size class.

size,J,V,D,length,CDR3,DNA
-,TRBJ2-5,TRBV3-1/TRBV3-2,-,16,CASSQWAADLTTTQYF,TGTGCCAGCAGCCAATGGGCAGCTGACCTTACAACGACCCAGTACTTC
-,TRBJ2-1,TRBV6-2/TRBV6-3,-,16,CASSYMYSLQDNEQFF,TGTGCCAGCAGTTACATGTACAGCCTCCAAGACAATGAGCAGTTCTTC
-,TRBJ2-7,TRBV6-1,-,11,CASSDVDEQYF,TGTGCCAGCAGTGACGTCGACGAGCAGTACTTC
-,TRBJ2-1,TRBV11-2,-,13,CASSLAEHNEQFF,TGTGCCAGCAGCTTAGCAGAACACAATGAGCAGTTCTTC
-,TRBJ2-7,TRBV9,-,15,CASSVGLGSSYEQYF,TGTGCCAGCAGCGTAGGTTTGGGCAGCTCCTACGAGCAGTACTTC
-,TRBJ2-2,TRBV27,-,14,CASSLYGGTGELFF,TGTGCCAGCTCCCTTTACGGCGGGACCGGGGAGCTGTTTTTT
few,TRBJ1-5,TRBV6-5,-,16,CASSYSVGDSNQPQHF,TGTGCCAGCAGTTACTCGGTCGGGGATAGCAATCAGCCCCAGCATTTT
-,TRBJ2-2,TRBV5-6,TRBD2,12,CASSLGLAKLFF,TGTGCCAGCAGCTTGGGACTAGCGAAGCTGTTTTTT
-,TRBJ2-1,TRBV7-2,-,15,CASSSGALQGGEQFF,TGTGCCAGCAGCTCCGGGGCCTTACAGGGCGGTGAGCAGTTCTTC
-,TRBJ1-5,TRBV12-5,-,14,CASGPGDIRQPQHF,TGTGCTAGTGGTCCAGGGGACATTCGCCAGCCCCAGCATTTT
few,TRBJ1-1,TRBV5-4,-,15,CASSLGGVKNTEAFF,TGTGCCAGCAGCTTGGGCGGGGTTAAGAACACTGAAGCTTTCTTT
-,TRBJ2-7,TRBV18,TRBD1,16,CASSPPAGQGTYEQYF,TGTGCCAGCTCACCACCCGCGGGACAGGGAACTTACGAGCAGTACTTC
few,TRBJ1-6,TRBV5-4,-,12,CASSRGGSPLHF,TGTGCCAGCTCTAGGGGTGGTTCACCCCTCCACTTT
-,TRBJ2-6,TRBV7-6,-,17,CASSPTGGSSGANVLTF,TGTGCCAGCAGCCCCACCGGGGGATCCTCTGGGGCCAACGTCCTGACTTTC
-,TRBJ2-1,TRBV19,TRBD1,16,CASSIDWDRSYNEQFF,TGTGCCAGTAGTATAGATTGGGACAGGTCCTACAATGAGCAGTTCTTC
-,TRBJ2-5,TRBV7-9,-,15,CASSLFGGGVETQYF,TGTGCCAGCAGCTTATTTGGTGGCGGGGTAGAGACCCAGTACTTC
-,TRBJ1-2,TRBV4-1,-,14,CASSQDPVSYGYTF,TGCGCCAGCAGCCAAGACCCGGTCTCCTATGGCTACACCTTC
-,TRBJ1-1,TRBV19,-,14,CASSMGGLGTEAFF,TGTGCCAGTAGTATGGGTGGGCTGGGCACTGAAGCTTTCTTT
once,TRBJ1-6,TRBV7-2,-,15,CASSLGAGYNSPLHF,TGTGCCAGCAGCTTAGGGGCAGGGTATAATTCACCCCTCCACTTT
-,TRBJ2-5,TRBV27,TRBD2,16,CASSSFLAGGKETQYF,TGTGCCAGCAGTTCCTTTTTAGCGGGGGGAAAAGAGACCCAGTACTTC
-,TRBJ2-3,TRBV19,-,15,CASSIVGVGTDTQYF,TGTGCCAGTAGTATAGTCGGGGTGGGTACAGATACGCAGTATTTT
once,TRBJ1-2,TRBV12-3/TRBV12-4,-,13,CASRVQGSYGYTF,TGTGCCAGCAGGGTCCAGGGTTCCTATGGCTACACCTTC
-,TRBJ1-6,TRBV7-9,TRBD1,14,CASSLGTGNSPLHF,TGTGCCAGCAGCTTGGGGACAGGAAATTCACCCCTCCACTTT
-,TRBJ1-1,TRBV7-9,-,15,CASSLEIGGSTEAFF,TGTGCCAGCAGCTTAGAAATAGGGGGTAGTACTGAAGCTTTCTTT
-,TRBJ2-3,TRBV27,TRBD1,15,CASSLRGTVTDTQYF,TGTGCCAGCAGTTTAAGAGGGACAGTGACAGATACGCAGTATTTT
once,TRBJ1-2,TRBV11-2,TRBD1,13,CASSLGTGYGYTF,TGTGCCAGCAGCTTGGGGACAGGCTATGGCTACACCTTC
-,TRBJ1-3,TRBV7-8,-,14,CASSYREGGSTIYF,TGTGCCAGCAGCTACAGGGAAGGTGGAAGCACCATATATTTT
-,TRBJ1-2,TRBV12-5,-,14,CASRAGALNYGYTF,TGTGCTAGTAGGGCAGGGGCGTTGAACTATGGCTACACCTTC
-,TRBJ2-7,TRBV5-4,-,14,CASSFKNNSYEQYF,TGTGCCAGCAGCTTTAAGAACAACTCCTACGAGCAGTACTTC
-,TRBJ1-1,TRBV11-2,TRBD1,13,CASSLTGSPEAFF,TGTGCCAGCAGCTTGACAGGGTCCCCTGAAGCTTTCTTT
once,TRBJ1-4,TRBV19,TRBD1,16,CASTGPGTGWHEKLFF,TGTGCCAGTACCGGTCCCGGGACAGGGTGGCATGAAAAACTGTTTTTT
-,TRBJ2-1,TRBV11-2,-,16,CASSPPISGSYNEQFF,TGTGCCAGCAGCCCACCCATTTCGGGCTCCTACAATGAGCAGTTCTTC
-,TRBJ1-1,TRBV27,-,14,CASSLSQGTTEAFF,TGTGCCAGCAGTTTATCTCAGGGGACGACTGAAGCTTTCTTT
once,TRBJ2-3,TRBV7-6,TRBD2,19,CASSLGALAGGLSTDTQYF,TGTGCCAGCAGCTTAGGGGCACTAGCGGGGGGACTCTCCACAGATACGCAGTATTTT
-,TRBJ2-2,TRBV3-1/TRBV3-2,TRBD2,19,CASSQVGTQLKRDGGELFF,TGTGCCAGCAGCCAAGTAGGGACTCAACTAAAGCGGGACGGCGGGGAGCTGTTTTTT
-,TRBJ2-2,TRBV5-1,TRBD2,14,CASSSGLDTGELFF,TGCGCCAGCAGCTCCGGACTAGATACCGGGGAGCTGTTTTTT
-,TRBJ1-4,TRBV2,-,14,CASSEPATNEKLFF,TGTGCCAGCAGTGAACCCGCAACTAATGAAAAACTGTTTTTT
-,TRBJ2-3,TRBV27,-,15,CASSSQGVAADTQYF,TGTGCCAGCAGTTCCCAGGGGGTAGCGGCAGATACGCAGTATTTT
-,TRBJ1-3,TRBV4-3,-,14,CASSQVEPGNTIYF,TGCGCCAGCAGCCAAGTAGAGCCTGGAAACACCATATATTTT
-,TRBJ1-1,TRBV9,TRBD1,17,CASSAPLSGTANTEAFF,TGTGCCAGCAGCGCCCCACTATCCGGGACAGCGAACACTGAAGCTTTCTTT
few,TRBJ1-6,TRBV19,-,13,CASTDRGNSPLHF,TGTGCCAGTACTGACAGAGGAAATTCACCCCTCCACTTT
-,TRBJ2-2,TRBV5-1,TRBD1,16,CASSAPGQGGTGELFF,TGCGCCAGCAGCGCCCCGGGACAGGGTGGCACCGGGGAGCTGTTTTTT
-,TRBJ1-4,TRBV6-1,-,17,CASSEPPALVEGEKLFF,TGTGCCAGCAGTGAACCCCCGGCTTTGGTTGAGGGTGAAAAACTGTTTTTT
-,TRBJ2-7,TRBV27,-,14,CASSLLGQTYEQYF,TGTGCCAGCAGTTTATTAGGACAGACCTACGAGCAGTACTTC
-,TRBJ1-3,TRBV6-6,TRBD1,16,CASTHNTGDPGNTIYF,TGTGCCAGCACCCACAATACAGGGGACCCTGGAAACACCATATATTTT
-,TRBJ1-3,TRBV6-5,-,15,CAGRESPGSGNTIYF,TGTGCCGGACGGGAGTCCCCTGGCTCTGGAAACACCATATATTTT
-,TRBJ1-3,TRBV5-1,-,14,CASSNEDSGNTIYF,TGCGCCAGCAGCAACGAGGACTCTGGAAACACCATATATTTT
-,TRBJ2-3,TRBV7-9,TRBD1,16,CASRREGQGAADTQYF,TGTGCCAGCAGGCGCGAGGGACAGGGGGCAGCAGATACGCAGTATTTT
-,TRBJ2-7,TRBV5-4,TRBD1,14,CASSRRDRGFEQYF,TGTGCCAGCAGCCGGCGAGACAGGGGATTCGAGCAGTACTTC
-,TRBJ1-2,TRBV7-8,TRBD1,16,CASSLNPTGKNYGYTF,TGTGCCAGCAGCTTAAACCCGACAGGGAAAAACTATGGCTACACCTTC
-,TRBJ2-5,TRBV27,-,13,CASSFVSRETQYF,TGTGCCAGCAGTTTTGTAAGCCGGGAGACCCAGTACTTC
-,TRBJ2-3,TRBV7-3,-,16,CASSSTDGTGPHTQYF,TGTGCCAGCAGCTCAACGGACGGGACTGGACCCCATACGCAGTATTTT
-,TRBJ2-7,TRBV7-2,-,16,CASSLAPTVTAYEQYF,TGTGCCAGCAGCTTAGCGCCGACAGTTACCGCCTACGAGCAGTACTTC
-,TRBJ1-1,TRBV5-1,TRBD1,14,CASSVGTGDTEAFF,TGCGCCAGCAGCGTTGGGACAGGGGACACTGAAGCTTTCTTT
-,TRBJ2-1,TRBV7-9,TRBD1,16,CASSSWTGGSHNEQFF,TGTGCCAGCAGCTCGTGGACAGGGGGATCCCACAATGAGCAGTTCTTC
-,TRBJ1-1,TRBV10-3,TRBD1,11,CAISGDREAFF,TGTGCCATCAGTGGGGACAGGGAAGCTTTCTTT
-,TRBJ2-5,TRBV5-5,TRBD1,15,CASSSGTGFQETQYF,TGTGCCAGCAGCTCCGGGACAGGGTTTCAAGAGACCCAGTACTTC
-,TRBJ1-1,TRBV2,-,14,CASSEGRRGTEAFF,TGTGCCAGCAGTGAAGGACGAAGGGGCACTGAAGCTTTCTTT
-,TRBJ2-1,TRBV5-1,TRBD2,15,CASSLGSGGYNEQFF,TGCGCCAGCAGCTTGGGTAGCGGGGGTTACAATGAGCAGTTCTTC